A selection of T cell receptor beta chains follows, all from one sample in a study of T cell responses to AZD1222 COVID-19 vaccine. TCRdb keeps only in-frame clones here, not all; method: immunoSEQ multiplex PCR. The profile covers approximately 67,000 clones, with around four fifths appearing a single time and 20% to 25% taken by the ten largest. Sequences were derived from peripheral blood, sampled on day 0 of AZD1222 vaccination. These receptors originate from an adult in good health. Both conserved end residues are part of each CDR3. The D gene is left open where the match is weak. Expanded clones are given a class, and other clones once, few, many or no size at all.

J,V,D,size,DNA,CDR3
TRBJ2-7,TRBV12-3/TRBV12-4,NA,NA,TGTGCCAGCGGCATCTCCTACGAGCAGTACTTC,CASGISYEQYF
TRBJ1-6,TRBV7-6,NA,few,TGTGCCAGCAGCTTTCGGACGGGTTATAATTCACCCCTCCACTTT,CASSFRTGYNSPLHF
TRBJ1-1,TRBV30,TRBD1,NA,TGTGCCTGGAGGGAGACAGGGTTGTCTACCACTGAAGCTTTCTTT,CAWRETGLSTTEAFF
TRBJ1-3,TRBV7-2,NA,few,TGTGCCAGCAGCGCCTCCCCGGGATTTATATATTTT,CASSASPGFIYF
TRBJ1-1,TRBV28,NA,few,TGTGCCAGCAGTTTACCACGGGGTCGGGCTGAAGCTTTCTTT,CASSLPRGRAEAFF
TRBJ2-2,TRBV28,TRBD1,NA,TGTGCCAGCAGCCGGGACAGGACTAACACCGGGGAGCTGTTTTTT,CASSRDRTNTGELFF
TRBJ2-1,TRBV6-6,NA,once,TGTGCCAGCAGTCGTACTAGTGGGAGTTGGGAGCAGTTCTTC,CASSRTSGSWEQFF
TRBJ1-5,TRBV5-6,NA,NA,TGTGCCAGCAGCTTGCGGGGTATTCAGCCCCAGCATTTT,CASSLRGIQPQHF
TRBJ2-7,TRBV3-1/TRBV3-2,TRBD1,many,TGTGCCAGCAGCCCCCGGGACAGGGTCTCCTACGAGCAGTACTTC,CASSPRDRVSYEQYF
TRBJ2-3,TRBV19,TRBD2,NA,TGTGCCAGTAGGACTAGCGGGAGTCCTTCAGATACGCAGTATTTT,CASRTSGSPSDTQYF
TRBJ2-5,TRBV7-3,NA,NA,TGTGCCAGCAGCTTAATGGGCCTACGGAACCAAGAGACCCAGTACTTC,CASSLMGLRNQETQYF
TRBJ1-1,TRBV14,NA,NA,TGTGCCAGCAGCCAAGGGTGGGGCTACACTGAAGCTTTCTTT,CASSQGWGYTEAFF
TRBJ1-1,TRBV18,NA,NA,TGTGCCAGCTCCGCTAGTTCCCGGGTGAACACTGAAGCTTTCTTT,CASSASSRVNTEAFF
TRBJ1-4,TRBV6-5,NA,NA,TGTGCCAGCAGTTACTCGGGCGGACCGACTAATGAAAAACTGTTTTTT,CASSYSGGPTNEKLFF